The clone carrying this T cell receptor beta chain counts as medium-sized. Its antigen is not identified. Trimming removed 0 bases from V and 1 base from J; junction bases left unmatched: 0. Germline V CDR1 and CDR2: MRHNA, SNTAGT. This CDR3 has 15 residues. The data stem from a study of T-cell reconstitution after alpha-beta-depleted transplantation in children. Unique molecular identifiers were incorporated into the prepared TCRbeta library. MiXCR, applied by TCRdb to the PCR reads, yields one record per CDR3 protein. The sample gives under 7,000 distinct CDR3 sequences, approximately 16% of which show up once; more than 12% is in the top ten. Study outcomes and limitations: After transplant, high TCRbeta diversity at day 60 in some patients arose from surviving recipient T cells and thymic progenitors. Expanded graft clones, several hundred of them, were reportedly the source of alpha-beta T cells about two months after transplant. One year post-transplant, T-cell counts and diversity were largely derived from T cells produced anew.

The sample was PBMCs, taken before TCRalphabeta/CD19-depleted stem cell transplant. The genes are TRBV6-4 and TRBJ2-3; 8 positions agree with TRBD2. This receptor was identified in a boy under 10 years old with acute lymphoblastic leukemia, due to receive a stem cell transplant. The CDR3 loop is CASSDSRGGTDTQYF. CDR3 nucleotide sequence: TGTGCCAGCAGTGACTCGCGGGGGGGCACAGATACGCAGTATTTT.